This TCR beta chain emerged from a study of T cells in Graves' hyperthyroidism and ophthalmopathy. Study observations and caveats: In validation, the model predicted ophthalmopathy. These predictions came a median approximately 5.9 months before onset.

Amplification yielded TCR beta CDR3 regions, with RNA transcripts as the source. The study used the HTBI primer set for a first-round RT-PCR of the TCR CDR3. TCRdb reprocessed the multiplex PCR reads via MiXCR and lists one record per CDR3 protein. Seen here are about 130,000 distinct CDR3 sequences, 22% observed once, and the top ten hold over 60%. As to this clonotype: Its antigen is not known.

There are 16 residues in the CDR3. V gave up 5 bases and J gave up 0 bases, with 11 bases separating them. Germline CDR1 and CDR2: SGHNT and YENEEA. The sequence came from a woman aged 50 to 60 with Graves' hyperthyroidism that later progressed to Graves' ophthalmopathy. The V call is TRBV11-3, the J call TRBJ2-6; D is possibly TRBD2 (5 bases). The sequenced sample consisted of blood. The CDR3 DNA sequence: TGTGCCAGCAGCCCCGGACGGGGCTCTGGGGCCAACGTCCTGACTTTC. Translated: CASSPGRGSGANVLTF.